The clone carrying this T cell receptor (beta chain) was seen just once. The antigen is unknown. This specimen comes from a study of CD8 T cells in Susac syndrome. CD8+ and CD4+ T cells taken from blood had their TCR beta sequenced. The multiple sclerosis control group consisted of treatment-naive patients whose relapsing-remitting disease, which was either stable or active, fulfilled revised McDonald criteria. Negative isolation yielded CD4+ and CD8+ T cells, and FACS enriched TEMRA cells. Regarding the study as a whole: The study acknowledged a relatively small number of individuals in its TCR sequencing and HLA analysis.

V gave up 11 bases and J gave up 5 bases; unmatched junction bases: 5. The CDR3 runs to 12 residues. Looked up from germline, CDR1 is MDHEN and CDR2 is SYDVKM. RNA amounts of about 0.45 to 1 ug underwent reverse transcription with random hexamers. TCRdb independently ran MiXCR on the immunoSEQ multiplex PCR reads; one entry per CDR3 protein. The sample lists about 210,000 distinct CDR3 sequences, 95% seen once, with roughly 0.09% in the top ten. The chain has TRBV28 and TRBJ1-5; TRBD1 matches 8 bases. The sample consisted of CD4+ T cells from PBMCs. This sequence originates from a human donor with multiple sclerosis. The CDR3 DNA reads as TGTGCCGGGAACAGGGGGTATCAGCCCCAGCATTTT. Its translation is CAGNRGYQPQHF.